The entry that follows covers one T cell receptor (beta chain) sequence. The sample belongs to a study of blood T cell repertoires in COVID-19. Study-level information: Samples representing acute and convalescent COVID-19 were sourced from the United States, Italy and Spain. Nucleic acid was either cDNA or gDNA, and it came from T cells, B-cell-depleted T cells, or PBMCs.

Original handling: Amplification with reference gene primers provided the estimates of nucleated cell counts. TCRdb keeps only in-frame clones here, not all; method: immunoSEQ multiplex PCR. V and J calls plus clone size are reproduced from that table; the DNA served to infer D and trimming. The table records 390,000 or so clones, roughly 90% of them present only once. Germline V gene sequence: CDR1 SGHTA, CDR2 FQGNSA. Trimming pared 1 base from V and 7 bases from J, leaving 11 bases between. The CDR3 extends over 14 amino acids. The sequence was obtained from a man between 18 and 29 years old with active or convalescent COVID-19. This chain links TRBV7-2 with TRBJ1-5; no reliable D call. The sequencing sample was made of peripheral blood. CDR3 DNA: TGTGCCAGCAGCTTAGGGCGGGGAGGGCAGCCCCAGCATTTT. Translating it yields CASSLGRGGQPQHF.